This entry lists 10 T cell receptor beta chains sequenced from one sample in a study of shared clonotypes between healthy human individuals. The data were produced by immunoSEQ multiplex PCR, yet TCRdb's version contains in-frame clones alone and is incomplete. The sample lists about 1 million clones; under 80% were seen once. The source material was memory CD4+ T cells sorted from blood. Subset: CD45RA-negative fraction. The source is a man aged 18 to 30 in good health.

The chain employs TRBV18 and TRBJ2-7, with D unclear. Germline loops: CDR1 KGHSH, CDR2 LQKENI. The CDR3 is made up of 12 amino acids. The V gene lost 2 bases and the J gene lost 4 bases, with 6 bases spanning the gap. CDR3 nucleotide sequence: TGTGCCAGCTCACCATCGAGGTACGAGCAGTACTTC. Its translation is CASSPSRYEQYF.

The J gene is TRBJ2-7, the V gene TRBV28, with D maybe TRBD2 (5 bases). The V and J ends lost 7 bases and 1 base respectively, with 14 bases between them. CDR1 and CDR2 from the germline V gene are MDHEN and SYDVKM. CDR3 length: 14 amino acids. This CDR3 is CASTGSSGSYEQYF. The CDR3 nucleotides read TGTGCCAGCACGGGGAGTTCGGGTTCCTACGAGCAGTACTTC. The whole variable domain, remainder taken from reference TRBV28 and TRBJ2-7, is DVKVTQSSRYLVKRTGEKVFLECVQDMDHENMFWYRQDPGLGLRLIYFSYDVKMKEKGDIPEGYSVSREKKERFSLILESASTNQTSMYLCASTGSSGSYEQYFGPGTRLTVT.

The rearrangement links TRBV19 to TRBJ2-2; 8 positions agree with TRBD1. Germline V gene lookup returns CDR1 LNHDA and CDR2 SQIVND (reference sequence). The CDR3 runs to 16 residues. The junction had 9 bases not matched to a gene; V was cut back by 4 bases and J by 5 bases. CDR3 loop: CASSSDWTGRTGELFF. DNA for the CDR3: TGTGCCAGTAGTAGTGACTGGACAGGGCGTACCGGGGAGCTGTTTTTT.

The chain employs TRBV18 and TRBJ2-7; D gene uncertain. The V gene's germline CDR1 is KGHSH and CDR2 LQKENI. The CDR3 length is 15 residues. The germline V and J ends were trimmed by 0 bases and 5 bases, with 14 bases remaining between them. The chain's CDR3 is CASSPPVGKGNEQYF. CDR3 sequence (DNA): TGTGCCAGCTCACCACCAGTAGGGAAGGGAAACGAGCAGTACTTC.

This chain uses TRBV6-5 with TRBJ2-3, with TRBD2 matching over 12 bases. The CDR3 spans 14 residues. V trimming: 8 bases; J trimming: 5 bases; junction bases outside the gene matches: 5. Germline CDR1 MNHEY, CDR2 SVGAGI. Here the CDR3 reads CASRLAGVIDTQYF. The CDR3 DNA is TGTGCCAGCCGACTAGCGGGAGTGATAGATACGCAGTATTTT.

The V gene is TRBV5-1, the J gene TRBJ1-6, with D maybe TRBD1 (5 bases). Trimming pared 5 bases from V and 6 bases from J, leaving 15 bases between. Germline loops: CDR1 SGHRS, CDR2 YFSETQ. There are 15 residues in the CDR3. For the CDR3, the DNA is TGCGCCAGCAGGGTTGGGGGGGACTCTAATTCACCCCTCCACTTT. Protein: CASRVGGDSNSPLHF.

The genes are TRBV5-1 and TRBJ2-2; the D is unclear. The CDR3 contains 15 residues. Per the germline V gene, CDR1 is SGHRS and CDR2 is YFSETQ. Trimming took off 2 bases at V and 2 bases at J, with 10 bases between the two ends. The CDR3 region is CASSFAGSNTGELFF. DNA for the CDR3: TGCGCCAGCAGCTTCGCTGGCAGCAACACCGGGGAGCTGTTTTTT.

V and J are TRBV10-3 and TRBJ2-7, with 11 bases aligning to TRBD1. The V and J ends lost 6 bases and 5 bases, in that order; junction bases with no gene match: 6. Germline CDR1 ENHRY, CDR2 SYGVKD. The CDR3 runs to 14 residues. Here the CDR3 reads CAIRGTGGVDEQYF. The CDR3, as DNA: TGTGCCATCAGAGGGACAGGGGGTGTCGACGAGCAGTACTTC.

The chain employs TRBV2 and TRBJ1-1; D is unclear. The germline V gene has CDR1 SNHLY and CDR2 FYNNEI. Deletions cut 7 bases from V and 0 bases from J, with 12 bases between. CDR3 length: 14 amino acids. The CDR3 protein is CASTLSGLNTEAFF. The CDR3 DNA follows: TGTGCCAGCACCCTCTCTGGGTTGAACACTGAAGCTTTCTTT.

The V call is TRBV27, the J call TRBJ2-7; possibly TRBD2 for D (5 bases). Trimming removed 6 bases at V and 6 bases at J, with 15 bases between. Germline V gene lookup returns CDR1 MNHEY and CDR2 SMNVEV (reference sequence). CDR3 length: 13 residues. The CDR3 DNA is TGTGCCAGCAGGCGGGCCTCCTTCTCCGAGCAGTACTTC. It specifies CASRRASFSEQYF.